A single sample is the source of the 18 T cell receptor beta chains below, sequenced in a study of Ad26.COV2.S vaccination and SARS-CoV-2 variants. Only in-frame clones appear in the TCRdb table, and some are missing; sequencing was by immunoSEQ multiplex PCR. This table has 350,000 to 450,000 clones, 90% to 95% appearing once. The sequenced sample was peripheral blood, obtained after recovery from COVID-19. These receptors were obtained from a human donor who had recovered from COVID-19.

V usage is TRBV18 and J usage is TRBJ1-3, with D perhaps TRBD1 (5 bases). Germline-derived CDR1 and CDR2 are KGHSH and LQKENI. CDR3 size: 14 residues. Trimming took 5 bases from V and 0 from J, leaving 8 bases between them. The CDR3, as DNA: TGTGCCAGCTCATCCGGGGGCTCTGGAAACACCATATATTTT. Protein product: CASSSGGSGNTIYF. Drawing the rest from reference TRBV18 and TRBJ1-3, the complete variable domain is NAGVMQNPRHLVRRRGQEARLRCSPMKGHSHVYWYRQLPEEGLKFMVYLQKENIIDESGMPKERFSAEFPKEGPSILRIQQVVRGDSAAYFCASSSGGSGNTIYFGEGSWLTVV.

This clone was counted a single time. This chain joins TRBV10-2 and TRBJ2-5; 10 bases line up with TRBD2. This CDR3 is built from 15 residues. CDR1 and CDR2 (germline): WSHSY, SAAADI. The V segment lost 2 bases and the J segment 5 bases; nucleotides outside the gene matches: 5. The CDR3 DNA is TGCGCCAGCAGTGAGCCAGCGGGGGGGCAGGAGACCCAGTACTTC. Its translation: CASSEPAGGQETQYF.

This rearrangement joins TRBV5-1 to TRBJ1-1; D not certain. The CDR3 length is 20 residues. The V and J ends lost 2 bases and 8 bases respectively, with 34 bases between them. The germline V gene has CDR1 SGHRS and CDR2 YFSETQ. In nucleotides, the CDR3 is TGCGCCAGCAGCTTTAATTGGAGACTCTCTACTAAACCCCAAACGAGAGAAGCTTTCTTT. It encodes CASSFNWRLSTKPQTREAFF.

The chain employs TRBV29-1 and TRBJ1-4; a weak D match, TRBD1 (5 bases). This CDR3 spans 14 amino acids. Germline CDR1 reads SQVTM; CDR2 reads ANQGSEA. Trimming took off 6 bases at V and 7 bases at J, with 18 bases between the two ends. Here the CDR3 reads CSVATDPGGEKLFF. CDR3 nucleotide sequence: TGCAGCGTCGCGACAGATCCTGGAGGTGAAAAACTGTTTTTT.

The chain recombines TRBV30 with TRBJ1-5; D is unresolved. The ends were cut back, 0 bases at V and 1 base at J, with 10 bases in the middle. Looked up from germline, CDR1 is GTSNPN and CDR2 is SVGIG (reference sequence). CDR3 length: 15 residues. The CDR3 spells CAWSVPQVSNQPQHF. Written as DNA, the CDR3 is TGTGCCTGGAGTGTACCTCAGGTGAGCAATCAGCCCCAGCATTTT.

The rearrangement links TRBV5-1 to TRBJ2-5, with D perhaps TRBD2 (5 bases). CDR3 length: 14 residues. From germline, CDR1 is SGHRS and CDR2 YFSETQ. Trimming removed 0 bases at V and 2 bases at J, with 8 bases between. The CDR3 DNA reads as TGCGCCAGCAGCTTGGGACTAATACAAGAGACCCAGTACTTC. Translation: CASSLGLIQETQYF.

J is TRBJ1-1 and V is TRBV7-9; D perhaps matches TRBD1 (5 bases). Germline CDR1 is SEHNR and CDR2 is FQNEAQ (reference sequence). CDR3 length: 15 amino acids. The V and J ends lost 5 bases and 4 bases respectively, with 17 bases between them. DNA of the CDR3: TGTGCCAGCAGCCCGCTTGGGCAGGGAGGCACTGAAGCTTTCTTT. This gives the protein CASSPLGQGGTEAFF.

The rearrangement uses TRBV4-1 and TRBJ1-1; tentatively, D is TRBD1 (6 bases). The CDR3 has 14 amino acids. CDR1 MGHRA and CDR2 YSYEKL come from the germline V gene. The V end was cut by 5 bases, the J end by 4 bases, with 14 bases between. The DNA for the CDR3 is TGCGCCAGCAGCAGATCAGGGGAGCGCACTGAAGCTTTCTTT. Protein sequence: CASSRSGERTEAFF.

This rearrangement joins TRBV11-2 to TRBJ1-6; TRBD1 is a possible D gene (5 bases). The CDR3 covers 13 residues. V lost 0 bases, J lost 10 bases, and 7 bases lay in between. Germline V gene sequence: CDR1 SGHAT, CDR2 FQNNGV. The chain's CDR3 is CASSLERTSPLHF. In DNA form, the CDR3 reads TGTGCCAGCAGCTTAGAGCGGACATCACCCCTCCACTTT.

The chain uses TRBV13 and TRBJ2-1, with TRBD2 matching 7 bases. Germline V gene data show CDR1 as PRHDT and CDR2 as FYEKMQ (reference sequence). CDR3 size: 14 residues. V was pared by 0 bases and J by 6 bases, with 2 bases of the junction left unmatched. The CDR3 DNA is TGTGCCAGCAGCTTAGGGGGCGGGGGCAATGAGCAGTTCTTC. Amino acid sequence: CASSLGGGGNEQFF.

This rearrangement joins TRBV5-5 to TRBJ1-1; maybe TRBD1 (5 bases). This CDR3 contains 15 residues. Per the germline V gene, CDR1 is SGHKS and CDR2 is YYEKEE (reference sequence). Between the trimmed V and J ends, which lost 0 bases and 2 bases, there was a span of 11 bases. The CDR3 DNA reads as TGTGCCAGCAGCTTGGGACAGAACCTTAACACTGAAGCTTTCTTT. Residues: CASSLGQNLNTEAFF.

The chain uses TRBV7-3 and TRBJ2-1; 8 positions match TRBD2. Per the germline V gene, CDR1 is SGHTA and CDR2 is FQGTGA. With 5 bases clipped from V and 9 bases from J, the junction kept 9 bases outside the gene matches. The CDR3 length is 14 residues. The CDR3 nucleotides are TGTGCCAGCAGCCTGACTCGCGGGGGGTCTGAGCAGTTCTTC. Protein: CASSLTRGGSEQFF.

The V gene is TRBV4-1, the J gene TRBJ1-2; D gene ambiguous. Germline values: CDR1 MGHRA, CDR2 YSYEKL. The ends were cut back, 0 bases at V and 5 bases at J, with 13 bases in the middle. The CDR3 loop spans 15 amino acids. This chain's CDR3 is CASSQDLPRNYGYTF. Written as DNA, the CDR3 is TGCGCCAGCAGCCAAGATCTTCCCAGGAATTATGGCTACACCTTC.

V gene TRBV7-6 combines with J gene TRBJ1-6; 9 bases map to TRBD1. Losses at the gene ends were 5 bases for V and 7 bases for J; bases not matched to a gene: 9. CDR1 is SGHVS, CDR2 FNYEAQ, per germline. The CDR3 is 16 residues long. The CDR3: CASSQQLGQGNSPLHF. For the CDR3, the DNA is TGTGCCAGCAGCCAACAACTAGGACAGGGGAATTCACCCCTCCACTTT.

This rearrangement joins TRBV5-4 to TRBJ2-3; maybe TRBD2 (6 bases). The CDR3 is made up of 16 amino acids. Germline loops: CDR1 SGHNT, CDR2 YYREEE (reference sequence). The V gene lost 0 bases and the J gene lost 5 bases, with 16 bases spanning the gap. This CDR3 reads CASSLVTSWGGDTQYF. The CDR3 bases are TGTGCCAGCAGCTTGGTTACTAGCTGGGGCGGAGATACGCAGTATTTT.

V is TRBV19 and J is TRBJ1-2, with 7 bases matching TRBD1. The CDR3 totals 14 residues. The V segment lost 3 bases and the J segment 3 bases; nucleotides outside the gene matches: 4. Germline V gene data show CDR1 as LNHDA and CDR2 as SQIVND (reference sequence). In nucleotides, the CDR3 is TGTGCCAGTAGTATTGACAGGGACGACTATGGCTACACCTTC. This translates into CASSIDRDDYGYTF.

This rearrangement joins TRBV29-1 to TRBJ1-3, with D unclear. Trimming shortened V by 3 bases and J by 4 bases, and 7 bases separated the two germline ends. CDR1 SQVTM and CDR2 ANQGSEA come from the germline V gene. The CDR3 is made up of 12 amino acids. The CDR3 loop reads CSVDSGGNTIYF. CDR3 coding DNA: TGCAGCGTTGATTCCGGGGGAAACACCATATATTTT.

The gene calls are TRBV6-5 and TRBJ2-1; maybe TRBD2 (5 bases). This CDR3 has 14 residues. Trimming stripped 6 bases from V and 2 bases from J, with 11 bases between. Germline V gives CDR1 MNHEY, CDR2 SVGAGI. The CDR3 sequence is CASSFEAAYNEQFF. CDR3 DNA: TGTGCCAGCAGCTTTGAAGCGGCCTACAATGAGCAGTTCTTC.